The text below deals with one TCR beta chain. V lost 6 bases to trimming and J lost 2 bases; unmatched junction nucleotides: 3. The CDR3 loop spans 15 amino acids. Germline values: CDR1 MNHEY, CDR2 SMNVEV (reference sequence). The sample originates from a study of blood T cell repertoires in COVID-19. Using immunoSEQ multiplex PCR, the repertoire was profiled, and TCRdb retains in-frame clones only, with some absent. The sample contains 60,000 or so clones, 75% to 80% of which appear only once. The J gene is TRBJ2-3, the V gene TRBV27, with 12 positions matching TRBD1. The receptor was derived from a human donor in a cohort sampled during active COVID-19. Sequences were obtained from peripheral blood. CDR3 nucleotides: TGTGCCAGCAGGGAGGGACAGGGGGCCACAGATACGCAGTATTTT. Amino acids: CASREGQGATDTQYF.